The table lists the clone carrying this T cell receptor beta chain with many counts. MiXCR was run by TCRdb on the RACE reads, yielding one entry per CDR3 protein. This sample carries more than 70,000 distinct CDR3 sequences, approximately 8.2% of them seen once, and the ten largest clones take about 3%. This CDR3 is built from 15 residues. Germline loops: CDR1 SGHNT, CDR2 YYREEE (reference sequence). Trimming at V came to 5 bases and at J to 0 bases, leaving 6 bases not matched to a gene. The data originate from a study of human T cells and chemical hapten exposure. Regarding time point: healthy volunteer bleed at 2 weeks. Total RNA was extracted from unfractionated whole blood.

The sequence was obtained from a female donor in good health. Some clones in this sample may be carry-over from other donors' samples. The chain is built from TRBV5-4 and TRBJ2-7, with TRBD2 identical over 9 bases. The sequenced material came from whole blood. This CDR3 is CASSSSGTYSYEQYF. The CDR3 DNA reads as TGTGCCAGCAGTTCTAGCGGGACGTACTCCTACGAGCAGTACTTC.